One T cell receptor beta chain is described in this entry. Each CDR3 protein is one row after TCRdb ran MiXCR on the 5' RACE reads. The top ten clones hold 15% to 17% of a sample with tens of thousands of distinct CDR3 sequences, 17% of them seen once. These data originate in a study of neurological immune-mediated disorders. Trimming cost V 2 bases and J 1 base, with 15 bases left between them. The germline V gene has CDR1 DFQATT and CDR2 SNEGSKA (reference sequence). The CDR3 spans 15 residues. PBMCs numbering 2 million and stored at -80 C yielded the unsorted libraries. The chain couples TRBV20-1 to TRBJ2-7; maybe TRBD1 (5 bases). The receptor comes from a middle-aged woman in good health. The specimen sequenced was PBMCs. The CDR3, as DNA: TGCAGTGCTAGAAGTCCCCCAGGGTTATCCTACGAGCAGTACTTC. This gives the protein CSARSPPGLSYEQYF.